This T cell receptor (beta chain) was recovered during a study of blood T cell repertoires in COVID-19. At the level of the study: Collection of acute and convalescent COVID-19 samples took place in the United States, Italy and Spain.

This CDR3 comprises 15 residues. CDR1 and CDR2 (germline): LGHDT, YNNKEL (reference sequence). V dropped 5 bases and J dropped 3; count of bases not matched to a gene: 6. In the authors' methods: Cell counts per sample came from amplifying reference gene primers. Sequencing was performed with immunoSEQ multiplex PCR; in TCRdb, only in-frame clones are kept and a portion is missing. That table supplies the V and J calls and clone size; D and trimming were determined from the DNA. The repertoire holds some 100,000 clones, with roughly 92% as singletons. The clonotype was recovered from a man between 65 and 80 years old with acute or convalescent COVID-19. The V gene is TRBV3-1 (or the pseudogene TRBV3-2), the J gene TRBJ2-7; 11 bases fit TRBD2. Sequencing was performed on peripheral blood. CDR3 sequence reads: CASSWGTSGVYEQYF. The CDR3 nucleotides read TGTGCCAGCAGCTGGGGGACTAGCGGTGTCTACGAGCAGTACTTC.